The present entry profiles one TCR beta chain with its context. Its antigen is currently unknown. Surgery without prior neoadjuvant therapy was the treatment of the selected pancreatic ductal adenocarcinoma patients. Germline V CDR1 and CDR2: SNHLY, FYNNEI. The J segment lost 4 bases and the V segment lost 6 bases, leaving 12 bases of the junction unmatched. This CDR3 is built from 16 residues. Libraries were prepared by immunoSEQ multiplex PCR; TCRdb keeps only in-frame clonotypes and omits some of them. Found here are 16,000 or so clones, about 90% of them singletons; the top ten hold approximately 17%. The data were taken from a study of T cells in pancreatic ductal adenocarcinoma. Study-level results: The resected pancreatic cancer cohort was biased toward the minority with early-stage disease.

Sequencing was carried out using PBMCs. V gene TRBV2 combines with J gene TRBJ1-5, with 7 positions matching TRBD1. This receptor was identified in a human donor with pancreatic ductal adenocarcinoma. CDR3 DNA sequence: TGTGCCAGCAGAGGGGACAGCAGTTCGGGGAATCAGCCCCAGCATTTT. It codes for CASRGDSSSGNQPQHF.